Listed here are 20 T cell receptor beta chains from one sample, sequenced in a study of cytomegalovirus exposure and HLA in healthy donors. The PCR was carried out with 60 Vbeta primers and 13 Jbeta primers. TCRdb's table, derived via immunoSEQ multiplex PCR, lists solely in-frame clones and lacks some. The data show about 89,000 clones, about 80% seen once. Material for sequencing was PBMCs. Receptors were obtained from a female donor in good health and CMV-seropositive.

The J gene is TRBJ1-6, the V gene TRBV5-6; TRBD1 matches 10 bases. Per germline, CDR1 SGHDT and CDR2 YYEEEE. With V trimmed by 4 bases and J by 14 bases, 12 bases remained unmatched. The CDR3 has 15 amino acids. The CDR3 here is CASSVPGQGIETLHF. The DNA of the CDR3 is TGTGCCAGCAGCGTACCGGGACAGGGGATAGAAACCCTCCACTTT.

This chain joins TRBV28 and TRBJ2-2; TRBD2 aligns across 7 bases. J lost 6 bases, V lost 5 bases, and 3 bases had no gene match. Germline CDR1 reads MDHEN; CDR2 reads SYDVKM. This CDR3 is built from 13 residues. DNA for the CDR3: TGTGCCAGCAGTGGGGGGGAGGCCGGGGAGCTGTTTTTT. It specifies CASSGGEAGELFF.

In its sample, this clone was seen a few times. This rearrangement joins TRBV7-8 to TRBJ2-3, with D perhaps matching TRBD1 (6 bases). The CDR3 loop spans 14 amino acids. CDR1 and CDR2 from the germline V gene are SGHVS and FQNEAQ. V was trimmed by 4 bases and J by 2 bases, leaving 10 bases between them. The CDR3 protein is CASSSDRFTDTQYF. For the CDR3, the DNA is TGTGCCAGCAGCTCAGACAGGTTCACAGATACGCAGTATTTT.

This chain uses TRBV30 with TRBJ2-7; a possible D gene is TRBD1 (6 bases). The CDR3 runs 15 residues. Germline values: CDR1 GTSNPN, CDR2 SVGIG (reference sequence). V lost 3 bases to trimming and J lost 2 bases, with 17 bases between them. DNA of the CDR3: TGTGCCTGGAGAGTGACAGGTCCTCATACCTACGAGCAGTACTTC. Its protein product is CAWRVTGPHTYEQYF.

About this clone: The junction shows a germline mismatch at one end, possibly a read error. The chain uses TRBV12-5 and TRBJ1-1; tentative D call: TRBD1 (5 bases). CDR3 length equals 14 residues. CDR1 and CDR2 (germline): LGHNT, FRNRAP. The CDR3 loop reads CASGLGRVNAEAFF. The CDR3 DNA reads as TGTGCTAGTGGTTTAGGCAGGGTGAACGCTGAAGCTTTCTTT.

The rearrangement links TRBV4-1 to TRBJ1-6, with 7 bases aligning to TRBD1. This CDR3 comprises 15 residues. The junction had 8 bases not matched to a gene; V was cut back by 6 bases and J by 6 bases. Looked up from germline, CDR1 is MGHRA and CDR2 is YSYEKL. The CDR3 nucleotides read TGCGCCAGCAGGGGCTTAGACAGGGCTAATTCACCCCTCCACTTT. The encoded protein is CASRGLDRANSPLHF.

This rearrangement joins TRBV11-2 to TRBJ2-3; perhaps TRBD1 as D (5 bases). Germline values: CDR1 SGHAT, CDR2 FQNNGV. Trimming removed 1 base from V and 0 bases from J, with 20 bases in between. The CDR3 loop spans 19 amino acids. The chain's CDR3 is CASSLGQGGPILSTDTQYF. The CDR3 bases are TGTGCCAGCAGCTTAGGTCAGGGTGGGCCTATTCTTAGCACAGATACGCAGTATTTT.

This sequence joins TRBV11-2 and TRBJ2-3; 9 bases match TRBD2. Trimming took 4 bases from V and 3 from J; bases not matched to a gene: 11. The CDR3 extends over 17 amino acids. Germline values: CDR1 SGHAT, CDR2 FQNNGV. In DNA, the CDR3 is TGTGCCAGCAGCTCGGAGTTAGCGGGAGTGATGACAGATACGCAGTATTTT. It is translated as CASSSELAGVMTDTQYF.

The chain employs TRBV5-1 and TRBJ2-7; D may be TRBD1 (6 bases). With 0 bases removed from V and 0 bases from J, the gap between germline ends came to 10 bases. The germline V gene has CDR1 SGHRS and CDR2 YFSETQ. This CDR3 comprises 15 residues. The DNA of the CDR3 is TGCGCCAGCAGCTTGGTAGGGGGTAGCTCCTACGAGCAGTACTTC. It codes for CASSLVGGSSYEQYF.

This clone was seen a single time. The gene calls are TRBV5-4 and TRBJ2-1, with D perhaps matching TRBD2 (5 bases). The CDR3 loop spans 14 amino acids. Trimming left V 1 base short and J 5 bases short, with 10 bases between. Germline CDR1 and CDR2: SGHNT and YYREEE (reference sequence). CDR3 coding DNA: TGTGCCAGCAGCTTGTATCCTAGCCACAATGAGCAGTTCTTC. Its protein is CASSLYPSHNEQFF.

The V call is TRBV13, the J call TRBJ2-7; D possibly corresponds to TRBD1 (5 bases). The CDR3 totals 16 residues. Germline lookup yields CDR1 PRHDT and CDR2 FYEKMQ (reference sequence). V shed 0 bases and J shed 0 bases, with 12 bases lying between them. The CDR3 DNA reads as TGTGCCAGCAGCTTAGGGCAGGTGGGGCACTCCTACGAGCAGTACTTC. Protein sequence: CASSLGQVGHSYEQYF.

The rearrangement joins TRBV6-5 to TRBJ2-5, with a possible D match to TRBD2 (5 bases). The V end was cut by 0 bases, the J end by 5 bases, with 10 bases between. Germline V gene data show CDR1 as MNHEY and CDR2 as SVGAGI. This CDR3 is built from 14 residues. This chain's CDR3 is CASSYSKRTETQYF. The CDR3 nucleotides read TGTGCCAGCAGTTACTCGAAGCGGACGGAGACCCAGTACTTC.

The chain has TRBV5-8 and TRBJ2-1; tentatively, D is TRBD2 (5 bases). Deletions cut 6 bases from V and 0 bases from J, with 10 bases between. In germline, CDR1 is SGHTS, CDR2 YDEGEE. The CDR3 sequence is 14 residues long. CDR3 DNA: TGTGCCAGCAAAGCGGAACTCTCCTACAATGAGCAGTTCTTC. This codes for CASKAELSYNEQFF. The full variable domain, in which reference TRBV5-8 and TRBJ2-1 provide the parts outside the CDR3, is EAGVTQSPTHLIKTRGQQATLRCSPISGHTSVYWYQQALGLGLQFLLWYDEGEERNRGNFPPRFSGRQFPNYSSELNVNALELEDSALYLCASKAELSYNEQFFGPGTRLTVL.

The chain carries TRBV11-2 and TRBJ2-6; 8 bases line up with TRBD2. V lost 1 base, J lost 0 bases, and 8 bases stayed unmatched. CDR3 length: 19 residues. Germline CDR1 and CDR2: SGHAT and FQNNGV. This chain's CDR3 is CASSLVSGGRTSGANVLTF. CDR3 coding DNA: TGTGCCAGCAGCTTAGTGAGCGGGGGACGGACCTCTGGGGCCAACGTCCTGACTTTC.

V and J are TRBV7-2 and TRBJ2-5; 7 nucleotides agree with TRBD1. The J call may be wrong; the DNA end is better matched by TRBJ2-7. The CDR3 runs 15 residues. The germline gives CDR1 SGHTA, CDR2 FQGNSA. The CDR3 DNA follows: TGTGCCAGCAGCTTAGTGACAGGGATGACCTACGAGCAGTACTTC. Translated: CASSLVTGMTYEQYF.

The chain carries TRBV18 and TRBJ1-2, with TRBD1 matching over 10 bases. With 3 bases clipped from V and 5 bases from J, the junction kept 3 bases outside the gene matches. The CDR3 extends over 14 amino acids. Per germline, CDR1 KGHSH and CDR2 LQKENI. CDR3 nucleotide sequence: TGTGCCAGCTCACCTGGACAGGGGGTATATGGCTACACCTTC. As protein: CASSPGQGVYGYTF.

In this sample, this clone turned up a few times. The V and J genes are TRBV4-1 and TRBJ2-2, with D unclear. Trimming took 1 base from V and 1 from J, leaving 7 bases between them. Per germline, CDR1 MGHRA and CDR2 YSYEKL. The CDR3 covers 15 residues. In DNA form, the CDR3 reads TGCGCCAGCAGCCAAGTAACGGGGAACACCGGGGAGCTGTTTTTT. This codes for CASSQVTGNTGELFF.

This chain joins TRBV19 and TRBJ1-2; tentatively, D is TRBD1 (6 bases). Germline lookup yields CDR1 LNHDA and CDR2 SQIVND (reference sequence). The CDR3 totals 15 residues. Trimming cost V 0 bases and J 4 bases, with 12 bases left between them. The CDR3 sequence is CASSIEDSGVYGYTF. The CDR3 DNA reads TGTGCCAGTAGTATAGAAGACTCAGGGGTCTATGGCTACACCTTC.

The sample holds one count of this clone. The chain recombines TRBV9 with TRBJ1-1, with a tentative D call TRBD1 (5 bases). The V end was cut by 0 bases, the J end by 4 bases, with 10 bases between. Germline CDR1 SGDLS, CDR2 YYNGEE. This CDR3 contains 14 residues. The CDR3 sequence: CASSVGGLFTEAFF. The CDR3 DNA is TGTGCCAGCAGCGTAGGGGGACTTTTCACTGAAGCTTTCTTT.

This chain joins TRBV11-3 and TRBJ2-2; 12 nucleotides match TRBD1. The V gene's germline CDR1 is SGHNT and CDR2 YENEEA. CDR3 length equals 15 residues. V was pared by 5 bases and J by 6 bases, with 4 bases of the junction left unmatched. CDR3 residues: CASSRGQGASGELFF. In DNA form, the CDR3 reads TGTGCCAGCAGCCGGGGACAGGGGGCTTCCGGGGAGCTGTTTTTT. Together with reference TRBV11-3 and TRBJ2-2, the CDR3 gives the full variable domain: EAGVVQSPRYKIIEKKQPVAFWCNPISGHNTLYWYLQNLGQGPELLIRYENEEAVDDSQLPKDRFSAERLKGVDSTLKIQPAELGDSAVYLCASSRGQGASGELFFGEGSRLTVL.